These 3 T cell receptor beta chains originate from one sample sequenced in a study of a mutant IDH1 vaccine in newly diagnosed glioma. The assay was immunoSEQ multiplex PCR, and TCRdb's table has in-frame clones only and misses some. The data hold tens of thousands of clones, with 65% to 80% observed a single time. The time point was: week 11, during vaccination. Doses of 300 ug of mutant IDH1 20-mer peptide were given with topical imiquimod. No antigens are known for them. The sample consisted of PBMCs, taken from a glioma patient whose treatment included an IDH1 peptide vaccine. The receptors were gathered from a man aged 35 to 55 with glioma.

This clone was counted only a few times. Here the CDR3 reads CASSQGHSTEAFF. The DNA for the CDR3 is TGCGCCAGCAGCCAAGGACACTCCACTGAAGCTTTCTTT. The chain uses TRBV4-3 and TRBJ1-1; no firm D call. V was clipped by 1 base and J by 4 bases, with 7 bases between them. Germline V lookup: CDR1 LGHNA, CDR2 YSLEER. This CDR3 has 13 residues.

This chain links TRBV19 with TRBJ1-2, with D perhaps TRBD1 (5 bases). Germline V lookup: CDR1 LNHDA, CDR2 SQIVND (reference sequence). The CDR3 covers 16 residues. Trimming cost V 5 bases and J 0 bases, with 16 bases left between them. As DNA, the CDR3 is TGTGCCAGTAGTGCTACCGCCGGGGCTACTAACTATGGCTACACCTTC. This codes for CASSATAGATNYGYTF. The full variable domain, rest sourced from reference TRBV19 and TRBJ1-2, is DGGITQSPKYLFRKEGQNVTLSCEQNLNHDAMYWYRQDPGQGLRLIYYSQIVNDFQKGDIAEGYSVSREKKESFPLTVTSAQKNPTAFYLCASSATAGATNYGYTFGSGTRLTVV.

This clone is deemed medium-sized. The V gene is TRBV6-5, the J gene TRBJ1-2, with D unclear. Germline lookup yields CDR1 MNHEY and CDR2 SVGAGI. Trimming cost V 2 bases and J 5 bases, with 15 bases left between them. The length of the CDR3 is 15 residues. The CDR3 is CASSYVGASQYGYTF. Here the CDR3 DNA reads TGTGCCAGCAGTTACGTAGGAGCTTCGCAATATGGCTACACCTTC.